The next 29 T cell receptor beta chains were all read from a single sample in a study of blood T cell repertoires in COVID-19. TCRdb keeps only in-frame clones here, not all; method: immunoSEQ multiplex PCR. The sample lists about 210,000 clones, approximately 88% seen once, with over 7% in the top ten. Sequences were obtained from PBMCs or T cells enriched from blood (not recorded which). The receptors were gathered from a woman between 18 and 29 years old who had recovered from COVID-19.

In its sample, this clone was seen once. The CDR3 coding sequence is TGTGCCAGCAGCCCGGGTGCCGCGGGAGATACGCAGTATTTT. It codes for CASSPGAAGDTQYF. This chain uses TRBV13 with TRBJ2-3, with TRBD2 as a possible D gene (5 bases). CDR3 size: 14 residues. Per the germline V gene, CDR1 is PRHDT and CDR2 is FYEKMQ (reference sequence). Trimming cost V 5 bases and J 5 bases, with 14 bases left between them.

The chain carries TRBV19 and TRBJ2-5, with a possible D match to TRBD2 (5 bases). The ends were cut back, 7 bases at V and 7 bases at J, with 28 bases in the middle. Germline values: CDR1 LNHDA, CDR2 SQIVND (reference sequence). The CDR3 totals 17 residues. In DNA form, the CDR3 reads TGTGCCAGTATCAACTTATGGAGGCGTCACCTGGTTGGGACCCAGTACTTC. Its translation is CASINLWRRHLVGTQYF.

The rearrangement uses TRBV27 and TRBJ1-1; 9 nucleotides agree with TRBD1. CDR1 is MNHEY, CDR2 SMNVEV, per germline (reference sequence). The length of the CDR3 is 15 residues. Trimming removed 2 bases from V and 6 bases from J; junction bases left unmatched: 7. CDR3 in DNA: TGTGCCAGCAGTTTACAGGACAGGGGTAGAGCTGAAGCTTTCTTT. It encodes CASSLQDRGRAEAFF.

The V gene is TRBV12-3 or TRBV12-4, the J gene TRBJ2-7, with D tentatively TRBD1 (5 bases). Trimming removed 5 bases at V and 0 bases at J, with 8 bases between. This CDR3 region has 13 residues. The CDR3 is CASSRQFSYEQYF. CDR3 nucleotides: TGTGCCAGCAGTCGACAGTTCTCCTACGAGCAGTACTTC.

The J gene is TRBJ2-3, the V gene TRBV5-6; D is uncertain. In germline, CDR1 is SGHDT, CDR2 YYEEEE. V was clipped by 0 bases and J by 8 bases, with 7 bases between them. The CDR3 runs 12 residues. CDR3 protein: CASSLGPVTQYF. Here the CDR3 DNA reads TGTGCCAGCAGCTTGGGCCCAGTTACGCAGTATTTT.

This clone was counted only a few times. This chain joins TRBV18 and TRBJ1-2; the D is unclear. The CDR3 is 16 residues long. Germline CDR1 reads KGHSH; CDR2 reads LQKENI. V was pared by 3 bases and J by 1 base, with 15 bases between. The CDR3 coding sequence is TGTGCCAGCTCACCTCCTGGGTACCGGGTTAACTATGGCTACACCTTC. Its translation is CASSPPGYRVNYGYTF.

The count of this clone is one. The chain couples TRBV19 to TRBJ1-1; perhaps TRBD1 as D (5 bases). Germline assignment: CDR1 LNHDA and CDR2 SQIVND (reference sequence). Trimming took off 1 base at V and 4 bases at J, with 16 bases between the two ends. This CDR3 contains 16 residues. This chain's CDR3 is CASSIVTLRGSTEAFF. As DNA, the CDR3 is TGTGCCAGTAGTATAGTCACCCTAAGGGGATCCACTGAAGCTTTCTTT. Supplemented by reference TRBV19 and TRBJ1-1, the full variable domain reads DGGITQSPKYLFRKEGQNVTLSCEQNLNHDAMYWYRQDPGQGLRLIYYSQIVNDFQKGDIAEGYSVSREKKESFPLTVTSAQKNPTAFYLCASSIVTLRGSTEAFFGQGTRLTVV.

This clone was seen just once. This CDR3 reads CASTHTGQQNYGYTF. The CDR3 DNA is TGTGCCAGTACCCATACAGGACAGCAAAACTATGGCTACACCTTC. The V and J genes are TRBV19 and TRBJ1-2; D may be TRBD1 (6 bases). The CDR3 has 15 residues. With 7 bases removed from V and 2 bases from J, the gap between germline ends came to 17 bases. Germline V CDR1 and CDR2: LNHDA, SQIVND (reference sequence). Filled out from reference TRBV19 and TRBJ1-2, the complete variable domain reads DGGITQSPKYLFRKEGQNVTLSCEQNLNHDAMYWYRQDPGQGLRLIYYSQIVNDFQKGDIAEGYSVSREKKESFPLTVTSAQKNPTAFYLCASTHTGQQNYGYTFGSGTRLTVV.

V usage is TRBV2 and J usage is TRBJ1-2; maybe TRBD1 (6 bases). Germline-derived CDR1 and CDR2 are SNHLY and FYNNEI. This CDR3 has 14 amino acids. V was shortened by 10 bases and J by 3 bases, with 18 bases between the two germline ends. CDR3 protein: CAINPDSHHYGYTF. The CDR3 DNA follows: TGTGCCATCAACCCGGACAGCCACCACTATGGCTACACCTTC.

The chain carries TRBV27 and TRBJ1-4; 10 bases align to TRBD1. Germline loops: CDR1 MNHEY, CDR2 SMNVEV (reference sequence). Trimming cost V 7 bases and J 7 bases; bases outside gene matches: 6. This CDR3 has 14 residues. The CDR3 DNA reads TGTGCCAGCAAGCCGGGACAGGGGTTTGAAAAACTGTTTTTT. Amino acid sequence: CASKPGQGFEKLFF.

The table lists this clone with many counts. The rearrangement uses TRBV4-1 and TRBJ2-2; possible D gene TRBD1, 7 bases. The CDR3 loop spans 17 amino acids. The germline V gene encodes CDR1 MGHRA and CDR2 YSYEKL. Trimming cost V 4 bases and J 7 bases, with 22 bases left between them. Here the CDR3 DNA reads TGCGCCAGCAGCCCTCTGCCACAGGGGACTTTCGGCGGGGAGCTGTTTTTT. Protein product: CASSPLPQGTFGGELFF.

This sequence joins TRBV14 and TRBJ2-7; D may be TRBD2 (6 bases). CDR1 is SGHDN, CDR2 FVKESK, per germline. V gave up 2 bases and J gave up 9 bases, with 14 bases separating them. This CDR3 has 13 amino acids. The CDR3 loop is CASSQFGGDVQYF. CDR3 nucleotide sequence: TGTGCCAGCAGCCAATTTGGAGGGGATGTGCAGTACTTC.

The chain couples TRBV9 to TRBJ2-1; maybe TRBD1 (5 bases). Germline CDR1 reads SGDLS; CDR2 reads YYNGEE. Trimming took off 0 bases at V and 5 bases at J, with 9 bases between the two ends. The CDR3 has 14 amino acids. Written as DNA, the CDR3 is TGTGCCAGCAGCGTAGCTCAGGGAAACAATGAGCAGTTCTTC. This encodes CASSVAQGNNEQFF.

In its sample, this clone was seen a few times. V is TRBV28 and J is TRBJ2-4, with 9 bases identical to TRBD2. Germline V lookup: CDR1 MDHEN, CDR2 SYDVKM. J gave up 9 bases and V 4 bases, and 4 bases lay outside the gene matches. This CDR3 is built from 13 residues. CDR3 nucleotides: TGTGCCAGCAGTTCGGCGGGGGGGAGCATTCAGTACTTC. Its protein product is CASSSAGGSIQYF.

This chain uses TRBV5-1 with TRBJ2-7; 8 bases agree with TRBD2. The CDR3 extends over 16 amino acids. Germline V gene data show CDR1 as SGHRS and CDR2 as YFSETQ. V lost 0 bases, J lost 0 bases, and 5 bases stayed unmatched. For the CDR3, the DNA is TGCGCCAGCAGCTTGGAGGCAGCGGGGGTCTCCTACGAGCAGTACTTC. Encoded protein: CASSLEAAGVSYEQYF.

This chain joins TRBV7-2 and TRBJ2-7; possible D gene TRBD1, 6 bases. Germline assignment: CDR1 SGHTA and CDR2 FQGNSA. The CDR3 has 16 residues. The ends were cut back, 5 bases at V and 5 bases at J, with 22 bases in the middle. CDR3: CASSPRQVGELHEQYF. As DNA, the CDR3 is TGTGCCAGCAGCCCGCGACAGGTTGGGGAGCTCCACGAGCAGTACTTC.

V gene TRBV13 combines with J gene TRBJ2-3, with 7 nucleotides matching TRBD2. V was pared by 4 bases and J by 1 base, with 2 bases of the junction left unmatched. This CDR3 spans 14 amino acids. CDR1 is PRHDT and CDR2 is FYEKMQ in the germline V gene (reference sequence). The CDR3 DNA reads as TGTGCCAGCAGCTCGGGGGGTGGCACAGATACGCAGTATTTT. Translation gives CASSSGGGTDTQYF.

The chain combines TRBV9 with TRBJ2-5; 9 bases are shared with TRBD2. The length of the CDR3 is 15 residues. Germline V gives CDR1 SGDLS, CDR2 YYNGEE. J lost 5 bases, V lost 4 bases, and 9 bases had no gene match. In DNA, the CDR3 is TGTGCCAGCAGCCCTGTCGCGGGGGGGCCTGAGACCCAGTACTTC. It specifies CASSPVAGGPETQYF.

This rearrangement joins TRBV6-1 to TRBJ1-2; D unresolved. Germline lookup yields CDR1 MNHNS and CDR2 SASEGT. Deletions cut 1 base from V and 0 bases from J, with 9 bases between. The CDR3 contains 15 residues. CDR3 sequence: CASSEGLLANYGYTF. CDR3 coding DNA: TGTGCCAGCAGTGAAGGATTACTAGCTAACTATGGCTACACCTTC.

Notes on this clone: The sample carries other DNA sequences with the same CDR3. This rearrangement joins TRBV7-6 to TRBJ2-7; D is perhaps TRBD1 (6 bases). The length of the CDR3 is 15 residues. Per germline, CDR1 SGHVS and CDR2 FNYEAQ. The V and J ends lost 1 base and 1 base respectively, with 11 bases between them. The CDR3 spells CASSLGTGLSYEQYF. CDR3 sequence (DNA): TGTGCCAGCAGCTTAGGAACAGGGCTGTCCTACGAGCAGTACTTC.

The chain employs TRBV6-5 and TRBJ2-1; D uncertain. Trimming pared 0 bases from V and 3 bases from J, leaving 6 bases between. CDR3 size: 14 residues. Germline V CDR1 and CDR2: MNHEY, SVGAGI. The CDR3 coding sequence is TGTGCCAGCAGTTACTCCGACAACTACAATGAGCAGTTCTTC. Translating it yields CASSYSDNYNEQFF.

V gene TRBV7-2 combines with J gene TRBJ1-3; maybe TRBD1 (5 bases). CDR1 is SGHTA, CDR2 FQGNSA, per germline. The V end was cut by 1 base, the J end by 0 bases, with 13 bases between. CDR3 length equals 17 residues. CDR3 in amino acids: CASSLGVGGSSGNTIYF. The CDR3 DNA sequence: TGTGCCAGCAGCTTAGGGGTCGGGGGGAGCTCTGGAAACACCATATATTTT. Filled out from reference TRBV7-2 and TRBJ1-3, the complete variable domain reads GAGVSQSPSNKVTEKGKDVELRCDPISGHTALYWYRQSLGQGLEFLIYFQGNSAPDKSGLPSDRFSAERTGGSVSTLTIQRTQQEDSAVYLCASSLGVGGSSGNTIYFGEGSWLTVV.

The chain is built from TRBV7-9 and TRBJ2-5; TRBD1 matches at 8 bases. Looked up from germline, CDR1 is SEHNR and CDR2 is FQNEAQ (reference sequence). The junction had 8 bases not matched to a gene; V was cut back by 0 bases and J by 5 bases. This CDR3 comprises 16 residues. DNA of the CDR3: TGTGCCAGCAGCTTAGCCCTCGAGGACAGGGAGGAGACCCAGTACTTC. It encodes CASSLALEDREETQYF.

V usage is TRBV28 and J usage is TRBJ1-5; D is uncertain. The V and J ends lost 6 bases and 0 bases respectively, with 9 bases between them. Germline assignment: CDR1 MDHEN and CDR2 SYDVKM. The CDR3 has 14 residues. The CDR3 sequence is CASRYVYSNQPQHF. The CDR3 coding sequence is TGTGCCAGCAGATATGTATATAGCAATCAGCCCCAGCATTTT.

The V call is TRBV28, the J call TRBJ2-2, with D hard to call. Germline CDR1 reads MDHEN; CDR2 reads SYDVKM. CDR3 length: 15 residues. Trimming took off 2 bases at V and 4 bases at J, with 11 bases between the two ends. This CDR3 is CASSLGSDTTGELFF. CDR3 sequence (DNA): TGTGCCAGCAGTTTAGGTTCAGACACCACCGGGGAGCTGTTTTTT.

The V call is TRBV5-4, the J call TRBJ2-1, with D possibly TRBD2 on 7 matching bases. CDR1 is SGHNT, CDR2 YYREEE, per germline (reference sequence). The CDR3 length is 15 residues. V was cut by 0 bases and J by 5 bases, with 12 bases left in between. Here the CDR3 reads CASSLGQGRDNEQFF. The DNA for the CDR3 is TGTGCCAGCAGCTTGGGGCAGGGGAGGGACAATGAGCAGTTCTTC. Full variable domain (outside the CDR3, taken from reference TRBV5-4 and TRBJ2-1): ETGVTQSPTHLIKTRGQQVTLRCSSQSGHNTVSWYQQALGQGPQFIFQYYREEENGRGNFPPRFSGLQFPNYSSELNVNALELDDSALYLCASSLGQGRDNEQFFGPGTRLTVL.

This sequence joins TRBV13 and TRBJ2-7; weak D call: TRBD2 (5 bases). V was cut by 2 bases and J by 0 bases, with 8 bases left in between. The CDR3 runs 14 residues. CDR1 and CDR2 (germline): PRHDT, FYEKMQ (reference sequence). CDR3 sequence (DNA): TGTGCCAGCAGCTTATCGGGGAGCTCCTACGAGCAGTACTTC. As protein: CASSLSGSSYEQYF.

This chain uses TRBV6-2 or TRBV6-3 with TRBJ1-2, with TRBD1 matching 9 bases. The length of the CDR3 is 14 residues. Trimming took 5 bases from V and 4 from J; bases not matched to a gene: 5. CDR1 MNHEY and CDR2 SVGEGT come from the germline V gene. The CDR3 is CASSPGQGTYGYTF. CDR3 in DNA: TGTGCCAGCAGTCCGGGACAGGGTACCTATGGCTACACCTTC.

The chain links TRBV7-3 to TRBJ2-7, with TRBD1 identical over 7 bases. CDR3 size: 14 residues. The V gene's germline CDR1 is SGHTA and CDR2 FQGTGA. V was clipped by 3 bases and J by 6 bases; unmatched bases: 8. This chain's CDR3 is CASSLGQGVGEQYF. As DNA, the CDR3 is TGTGCCAGCAGCTTGGGCCAGGGGGTCGGCGAGCAGTACTTC.